The clone carrying this TCR beta chain has a single count. No antigen is known for it. Germline CDR1 is SGDLS and CDR2 is YYNGEE. The ends lost 4 bases at V and 4 bases at J; junction bases unmatched: 6. CDR3 length: 16 amino acids. This sample was included in a study of response to subunit inactivated influenza vaccine. Study-level results: Every seasonal influenza vaccination brings in few new T cells, the authors suggested.

Each CDR3 protein is one row after TCRdb ran MiXCR on the RT-PCR reads. The sample lists 150,000 or so distinct CDR3 sequences; about 11% were seen once. This rearrangement joins TRBV9 to TRBJ2-1, with 12 bases matching TRBD2. This TCR was sampled from a man aged 50 to 60 who received an inactivated influenza vaccine. This material consisted of non-naive T cells sorted from PBMCs, taken roughly 45 days after vaccination. CDR3 protein: CASSPTSGRSYNEQFF. The CDR3 nucleotides read TGTGCCAGCAGCCCCACTAGCGGGAGGTCTTACAATGAGCAGTTCTTC.